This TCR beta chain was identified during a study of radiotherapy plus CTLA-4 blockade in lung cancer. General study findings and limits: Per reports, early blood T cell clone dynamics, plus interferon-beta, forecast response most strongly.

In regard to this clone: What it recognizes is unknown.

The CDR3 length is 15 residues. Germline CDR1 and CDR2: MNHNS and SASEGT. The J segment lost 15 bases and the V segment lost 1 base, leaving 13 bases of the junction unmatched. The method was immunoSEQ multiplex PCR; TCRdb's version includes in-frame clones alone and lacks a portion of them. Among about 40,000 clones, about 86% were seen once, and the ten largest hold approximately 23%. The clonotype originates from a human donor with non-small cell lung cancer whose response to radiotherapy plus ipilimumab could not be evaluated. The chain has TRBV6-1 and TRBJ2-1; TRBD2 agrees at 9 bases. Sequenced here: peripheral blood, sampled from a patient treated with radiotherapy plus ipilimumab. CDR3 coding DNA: TGTGCCAGCAGTGAAGTAGGGCGAGCGGGAGGCCCCCGGTTCTTC. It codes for CASSEVGRAGGPRFF.